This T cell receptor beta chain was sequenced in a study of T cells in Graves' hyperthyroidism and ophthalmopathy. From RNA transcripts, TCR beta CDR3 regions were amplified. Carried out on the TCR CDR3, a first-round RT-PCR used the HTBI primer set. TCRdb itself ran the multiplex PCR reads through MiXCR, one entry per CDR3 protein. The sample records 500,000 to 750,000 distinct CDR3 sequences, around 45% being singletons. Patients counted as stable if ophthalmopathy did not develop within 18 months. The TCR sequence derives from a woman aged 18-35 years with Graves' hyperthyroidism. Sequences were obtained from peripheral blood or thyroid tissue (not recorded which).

This CDR3 is CSRDRRQETQYF. In DNA, the CDR3 is TGCAGTAGGGACAGGCGACAAGAGACCCAGTACTTC. This sequence joins TRBV20-1 and TRBJ2-5; 8 bases align to TRBD1. Trimming removed 8 bases from V and 2 bases from J; junction bases left unmatched: 4. The CDR3 runs to 12 residues. Germline assignment: CDR1 DFQATT and CDR2 SNEGSKA (reference sequence).